One and the same sample provided the 11 T cell receptor beta chains below, sequenced in a study of blood T cell repertoires in COVID-19. Profiled with immunoSEQ multiplex PCR; TCRdb holds only in-frame clones, not every one. The sample has roughly 300,000 clones; 88% are singletons. Sequencing was carried out using peripheral blood. The origin of the receptors is a man aged 18 to 30 with active or convalescent COVID-19.

The chain employs TRBV5-1 and TRBJ2-7; TRBD1 aligns across 9 bases. There are 13 residues in the CDR3. V lost 5 bases to trimming and J lost 4 bases; unmatched junction nucleotides: 4. Germline lookup yields CDR1 SGHRS and CDR2 YFSETQ. The CDR3 DNA follows: TGCGCCAGCAGTACGGGACAGGGTTACGAGCAGTACTTC. Encoded protein: CASSTGQGYEQYF. Full variable domain (missing parts from reference TRBV5-1 and TRBJ2-7): KAGVTQTPRYLIKTRGQQVTLSCSPISGHRSVSWYQQTPGQGLQFLFEYFSETQRNKGNFPGRFSGRQFSNSRSEMNVSTLELGDSALYLCASSTGQGYEQYFGPGTRLTVT.

This chain connects TRBV11-2 to TRBJ1-4; D gene ambiguous. The CDR3 spans 15 residues. Germline CDR1 SGHAT, CDR2 FQNNGV. Trimming stripped 4 bases from V and 5 bases from J, with 14 bases between. CDR3 loop: CASSSRHRGNEKLFF. The DNA for the CDR3 is TGTGCCAGCAGCTCCCGTCATAGAGGAAATGAAAAACTGTTTTTT.

This chain connects TRBV15 to TRBJ2-7; 10 nucleotides align to TRBD1. The trim removed 5 bases at V and 6 bases at J, leaving 16 bases unmatched. The CDR3 covers 17 residues. Germline V gives CDR1 LNHNV, CDR2 YYDKDF (reference sequence). The CDR3 sequence: CATSGSVPGTGVSEQYF. Written as DNA, the CDR3 is TGTGCCACCAGCGGGTCGGTTCCCGGGACAGGGGTGTCCGAGCAGTACTTC. Full variable domain (rest looked up from reference TRBV15 and TRBJ2-7): DAMVIQNPRYQVTQFGKPVTLSCSQTLNHNVMYWYQQKSSQAPKLLFHYYDKDFNNEADTPDNFQSRRPNTSFCFLDIRSPGLGDTAMYLCATSGSVPGTGVSEQYFGPGTRLTVT.

This sequence joins TRBV25-1 and TRBJ1-2; D perhaps matches TRBD1 (6 bases). Trimming took off 5 bases at V and 7 bases at J, with 14 bases between the two ends. CDR1 is MGHDK and CDR2 is SYGVNS in the germline V gene. The CDR3 loop spans 13 amino acids. The CDR3 protein is CASSTMGAAGYTF. The DNA for the CDR3 is TGTGCCAGCAGTACCATGGGGGCGGCTGGCTACACCTTC.

The chain is built from TRBV14 and TRBJ2-1; no definite D call. Germline-derived CDR1 and CDR2 are SGHDN and FVKESK. The CDR3 is 15 residues long. Trimming shortened V by 2 bases and J by 0 bases, and 8 bases separated the two germline ends. CDR3 loop: CASSQKLISYNEQFF. The CDR3 DNA reads TGTGCCAGCAGCCAAAAACTTATCTCCTACAATGAGCAGTTCTTC.

In this sample, this clone turned up once. The rearrangement uses TRBV10-3 and TRBJ2-3; D unresolved. CDR3 length: 12 amino acids. Germline V gene data show CDR1 as ENHRY and CDR2 as SYGVKD. Trimming left V 0 bases short and J 10 bases short, with 8 bases between. In nucleotides, the CDR3 is TGTGCCATCAGTGAGTCATCTGTCGCGCAGTATTTT. It specifies CAISESSVAQYF.

V usage is TRBV19 and J usage is TRBJ2-3, with 8 nucleotides matching TRBD1. With 4 bases clipped from V and 3 bases from J, the junction kept 3 bases outside the gene matches. The CDR3 extends over 14 amino acids. Germline V gene sequence: CDR1 LNHDA, CDR2 SQIVND (reference sequence). The CDR3 bases are TGTGCCAGTAGTAGACAGGGGAGTACAGATACGCAGTATTTT. Its protein is CASSRQGSTDTQYF. The complete variable domain, with remaining parts taken from reference TRBV19 and TRBJ2-3, reads DGGITQSPKYLFRKEGQNVTLSCEQNLNHDAMYWYRQDPGQGLRLIYYSQIVNDFQKGDIAEGYSVSREKKESFPLTVTSAQKNPTAFYLCASSRQGSTDTQYFGPGTRLTVL.

This rearrangement joins TRBV3-1 (or the pseudogene TRBV3-2) to TRBJ1-1, with a tentative D call TRBD1 (5 bases). Germline V gene sequence: CDR1 LGHDT, CDR2 YNNKEL (reference sequence). CDR3 size: 13 residues. Trimming stripped 7 bases from V and 5 bases from J, with 14 bases between. The CDR3 DNA sequence: TGTGCCAGCACCTGGTCAGGGAAGACTGAAGCTTTCTTT. This encodes CASTWSGKTEAFF.

The genes are TRBV7-2 and TRBJ1-6, with 9 bases fitting TRBD1. This CDR3 comprises 16 residues. Germline V gives CDR1 SGHTA, CDR2 FQGNSA. With V trimmed by 2 bases and J by 6 bases, 5 bases remained unmatched. CDR3 bases: TGTGCCAGCAGCTTAAGGGGGACAGGGATTAATTCACCCCTCCACTTT. Amino acid sequence: CASSLRGTGINSPLHF.

The rearrangement joins TRBV29-1 to TRBJ1-2, with TRBD1 matching over 8 bases. The CDR3 spans 13 residues. The V and J ends lost 7 bases and 4 bases, in that order; junction bases with no gene match: 8. Germline V gene sequence: CDR1 SQVTM, CDR2 ANQGSEA. CDR3 region: CSDMGQDAYGYTF. Written as DNA, the CDR3 is TGCAGCGACATGGGACAGGACGCCTATGGCTACACCTTC.

The J gene is TRBJ2-7, the V gene TRBV10-3; 10 bases align to TRBD1. The CDR3 is 14 residues long. The J segment lost 1 base and the V segment lost 7 bases, leaving 4 bases of the junction unmatched. The V gene's germline CDR1 is ENHRY and CDR2 SYGVKD. The CDR3, as DNA: TGTGCCATCACCCCGGGACAGGGGTCCTACGAGCAGTACTTC. Its protein is CAITPGQGSYEQYF.